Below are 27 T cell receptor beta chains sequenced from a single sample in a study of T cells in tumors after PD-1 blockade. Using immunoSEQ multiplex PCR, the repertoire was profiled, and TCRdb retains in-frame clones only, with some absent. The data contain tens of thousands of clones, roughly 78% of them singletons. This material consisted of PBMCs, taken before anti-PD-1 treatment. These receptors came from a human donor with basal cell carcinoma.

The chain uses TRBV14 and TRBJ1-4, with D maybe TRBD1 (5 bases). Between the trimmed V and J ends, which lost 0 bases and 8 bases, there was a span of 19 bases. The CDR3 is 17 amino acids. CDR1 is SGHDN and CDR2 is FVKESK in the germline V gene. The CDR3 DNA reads TGTGCCAGCAGCCAAGAATACAGTAGGGGAGTGAGGGAAAAACTGTTTTTT. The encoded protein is CASSQEYSRGVREKLFF. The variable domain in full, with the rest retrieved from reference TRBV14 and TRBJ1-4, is EAGVTQFPSHSVIEKGQTVTLRCDPISGHDNLYWYRRVMGKEIKFLLHFVKESKQDESGMPNNRFLAERTGGTYSTLKVQPAELEDSGVYFCASSQEYSRGVREKLFFGSGTQLSVL.

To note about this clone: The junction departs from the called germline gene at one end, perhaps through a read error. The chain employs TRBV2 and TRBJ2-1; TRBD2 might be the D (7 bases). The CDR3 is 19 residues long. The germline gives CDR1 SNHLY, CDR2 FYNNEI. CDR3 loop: CACSDGWAGAGSSYNEQFF. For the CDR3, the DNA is TGTGCCTGCAGTGACGGGTGGGCGGGGGCGGGGAGCTCCTACAATGAGCAGTTCTTC.

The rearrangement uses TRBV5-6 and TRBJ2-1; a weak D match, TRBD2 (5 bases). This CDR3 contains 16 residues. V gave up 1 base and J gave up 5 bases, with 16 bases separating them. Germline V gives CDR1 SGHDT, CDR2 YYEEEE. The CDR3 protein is CASSLPGGRWDNEQFF. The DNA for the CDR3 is TGTGCCAGCAGCTTGCCAGGAGGAAGGTGGGACAATGAGCAGTTCTTC.

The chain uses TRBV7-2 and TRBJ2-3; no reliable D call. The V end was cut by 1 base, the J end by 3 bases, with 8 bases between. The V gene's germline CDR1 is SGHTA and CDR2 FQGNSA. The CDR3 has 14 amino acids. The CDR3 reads CASSLGLETDTQYF. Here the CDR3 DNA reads TGTGCCAGCAGCTTAGGGTTAGAAACAGATACGCAGTATTTT. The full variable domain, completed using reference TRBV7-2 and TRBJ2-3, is GAGVSQSPSNKVTEKGKDVELRCDPISGHTALYWYRQSLGQGLEFLIYFQGNSAPDKSGLPSDRFSAERTGGSVSTLTIQRTQQEDSAVYLCASSLGLETDTQYFGPGTRLTVL.

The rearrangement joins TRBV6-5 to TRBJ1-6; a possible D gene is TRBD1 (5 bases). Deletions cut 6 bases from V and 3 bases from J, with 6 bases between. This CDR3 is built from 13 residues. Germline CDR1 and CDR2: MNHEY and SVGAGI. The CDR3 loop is CASSRDYNSPLHF. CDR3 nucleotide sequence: TGTGCCAGCAGCAGGGACTATAATTCACCCCTCCACTTT.

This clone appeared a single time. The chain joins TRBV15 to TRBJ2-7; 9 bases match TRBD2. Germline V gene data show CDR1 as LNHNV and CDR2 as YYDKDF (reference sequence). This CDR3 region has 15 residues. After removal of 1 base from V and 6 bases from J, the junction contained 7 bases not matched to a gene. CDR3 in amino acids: CATSRVASGVPEQYF. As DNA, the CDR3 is TGTGCCACCAGCAGAGTCGCTAGCGGGGTCCCCGAGCAGTACTTC.

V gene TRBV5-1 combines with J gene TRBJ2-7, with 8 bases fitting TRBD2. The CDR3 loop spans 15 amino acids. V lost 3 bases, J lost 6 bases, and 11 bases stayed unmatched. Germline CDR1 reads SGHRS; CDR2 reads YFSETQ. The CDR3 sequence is CASSSGPAGDTEQYF. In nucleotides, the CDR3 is TGCGCCAGCAGCTCCGGACCAGCGGGAGACACCGAGCAGTACTTC. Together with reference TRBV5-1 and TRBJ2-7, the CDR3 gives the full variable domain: KAGVTQTPRYLIKTRGQQVTLSCSPISGHRSVSWYQQTPGQGLQFLFEYFSETQRNKGNFPGRFSGRQFSNSRSEMNVSTLELGDSALYLCASSSGPAGDTEQYFGPGTRLTVT.

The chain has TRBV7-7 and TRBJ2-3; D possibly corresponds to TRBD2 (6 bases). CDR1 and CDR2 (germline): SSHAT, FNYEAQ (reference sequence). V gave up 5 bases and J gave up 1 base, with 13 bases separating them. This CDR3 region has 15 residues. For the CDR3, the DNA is TGTGCCAGCAGCCGAACCCGGGAGCGCACAGATACGCAGTATTTT. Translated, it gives CASSRTRERTDTQYF.

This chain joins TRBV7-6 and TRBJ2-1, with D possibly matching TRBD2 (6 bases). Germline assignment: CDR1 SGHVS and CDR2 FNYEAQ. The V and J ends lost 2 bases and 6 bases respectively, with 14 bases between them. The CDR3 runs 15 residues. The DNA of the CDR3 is TGTGCCAGCAGCTTAACTAGCCAATTGAGCAATGAGCAGTTCTTC. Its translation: CASSLTSQLSNEQFF.

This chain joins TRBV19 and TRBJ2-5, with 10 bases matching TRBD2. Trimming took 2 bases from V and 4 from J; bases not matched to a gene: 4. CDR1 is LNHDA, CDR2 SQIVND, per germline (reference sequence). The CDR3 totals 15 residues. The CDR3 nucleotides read TGTGCCAGTAGTATACTAGCGGGAGTAGGAGAGACCCAGTACTTC. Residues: CASSILAGVGETQYF.

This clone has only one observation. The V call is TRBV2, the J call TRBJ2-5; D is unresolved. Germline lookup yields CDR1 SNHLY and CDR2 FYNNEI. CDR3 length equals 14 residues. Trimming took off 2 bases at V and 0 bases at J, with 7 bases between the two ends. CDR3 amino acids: CASSETSDQETQYF. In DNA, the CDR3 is TGTGCCAGCAGTGAAACGTCAGACCAAGAGACCCAGTACTTC.

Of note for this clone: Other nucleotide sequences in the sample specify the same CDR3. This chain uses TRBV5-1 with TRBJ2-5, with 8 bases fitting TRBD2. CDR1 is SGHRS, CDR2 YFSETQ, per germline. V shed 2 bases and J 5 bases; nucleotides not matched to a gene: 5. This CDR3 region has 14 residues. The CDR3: CASSFSGGGETQYF. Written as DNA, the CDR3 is TGCGCCAGCAGCTTCAGCGGGGGAGGTGAGACCCAGTACTTC.

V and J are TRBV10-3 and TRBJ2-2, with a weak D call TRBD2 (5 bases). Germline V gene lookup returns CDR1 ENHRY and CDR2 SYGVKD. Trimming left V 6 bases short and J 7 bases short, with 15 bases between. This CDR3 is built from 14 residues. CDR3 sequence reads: CAISLRTGSGELFF. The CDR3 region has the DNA TGTGCCATCAGCCTAAGGACGGGGAGCGGGGAGCTGTTTTTT.

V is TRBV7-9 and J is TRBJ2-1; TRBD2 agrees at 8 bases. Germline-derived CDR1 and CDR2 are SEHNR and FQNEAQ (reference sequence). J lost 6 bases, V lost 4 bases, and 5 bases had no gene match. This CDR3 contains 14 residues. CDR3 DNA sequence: TGTGCCAGCAGCTCACCCGGACTAGCCAATGAGCAGTTCTTC. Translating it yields CASSSPGLANEQFF.

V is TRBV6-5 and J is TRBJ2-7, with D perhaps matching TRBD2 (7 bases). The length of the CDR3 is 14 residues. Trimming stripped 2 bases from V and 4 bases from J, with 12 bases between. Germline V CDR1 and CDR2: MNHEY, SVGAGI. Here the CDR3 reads CASSYGGGGYEQYF. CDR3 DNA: TGTGCCAGCAGTTACGGGGGGGGCGGATACGAGCAGTACTTC.

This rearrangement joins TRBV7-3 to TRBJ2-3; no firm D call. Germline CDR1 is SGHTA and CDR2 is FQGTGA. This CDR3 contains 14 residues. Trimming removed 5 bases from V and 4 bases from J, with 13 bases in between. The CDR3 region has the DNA TGTGCCAGCAGCCCAACGCTGCTGGCAGATACGCAGTATTTT. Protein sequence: CASSPTLLADTQYF.

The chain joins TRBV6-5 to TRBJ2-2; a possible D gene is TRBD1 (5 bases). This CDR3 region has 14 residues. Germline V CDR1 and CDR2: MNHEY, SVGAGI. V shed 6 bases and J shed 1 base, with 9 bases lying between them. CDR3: CASSQGQNTGELFF. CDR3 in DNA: TGTGCCAGCAGCCAAGGACAGAACACCGGGGAGCTGTTTTTT.

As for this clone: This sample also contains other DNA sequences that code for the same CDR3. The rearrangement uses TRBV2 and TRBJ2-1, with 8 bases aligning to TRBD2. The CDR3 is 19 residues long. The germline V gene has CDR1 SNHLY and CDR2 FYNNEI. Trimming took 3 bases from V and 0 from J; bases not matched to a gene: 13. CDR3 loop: CASSDGGAGAGSSYNEQFF. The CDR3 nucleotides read TGTGCCAGCAGTGACGGGGGGGCGGGGGCGGGGAGCTCCTACAATGAGCAGTTCTTC.

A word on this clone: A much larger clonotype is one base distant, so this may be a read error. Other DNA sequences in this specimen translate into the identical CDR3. The CDR3 here is CASCDGWGGEGSSYNEQFF. Written as DNA, the CDR3 is TGTGCCAGCTGTGACGGGTGGGGGGGGGAGGGGAGCTCCTACAATGAGCAGTTCTTC. The V gene is TRBV2, the J gene TRBJ2-1; TRBD2 aligns across 7 bases. The CDR3 length is 19 residues. CDR1 and CDR2 from the germline V gene are SNHLY and FYNNEI.

The DNA of the CDR3 is TGTGCCAGCAGCTCCATAGCGGGAGGTAGTACCGGGGAGCTGTTTTTT. Its translation is CASSSIAGGSTGELFF. V gene TRBV4-2 combines with J gene TRBJ2-2; TRBD2 matches 10 bases. This CDR3 is 16 amino acids long. Per germline, CDR1 LGHNA and CDR2 YNFKEQ. The V segment lost 5 bases and the J segment 5 bases; nucleotides outside the gene matches: 8.

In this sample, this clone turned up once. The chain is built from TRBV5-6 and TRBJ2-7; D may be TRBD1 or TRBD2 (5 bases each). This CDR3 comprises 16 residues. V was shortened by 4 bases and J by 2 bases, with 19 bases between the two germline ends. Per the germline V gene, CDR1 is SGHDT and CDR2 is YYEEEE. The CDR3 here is CASSQLGVNSPYEQYF. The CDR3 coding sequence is TGTGCCAGCAGCCAACTGGGGGTCAACTCCCCCTACGAGCAGTACTTC.

CDR3 sequence (DNA): TGTGCCAGCAGTGGACCCCAGGGGGTTGGGACAGATACGCAGTATTTT. Translated, it gives CASSGPQGVGTDTQYF. V gene TRBV6-1 combines with J gene TRBJ2-3; 7 nucleotides agree with TRBD1. After removal of 4 bases from V and 3 bases from J, the junction contained 10 bases not matched to a gene. The CDR3 is 16 residues long. CDR1 MNHNS and CDR2 SASEGT come from the germline V gene.

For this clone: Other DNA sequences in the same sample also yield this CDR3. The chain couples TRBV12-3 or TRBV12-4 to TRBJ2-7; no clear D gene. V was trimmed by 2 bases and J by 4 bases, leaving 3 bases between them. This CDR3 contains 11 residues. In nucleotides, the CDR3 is TGTGCCAGCAGTTTATTGTACGAGCAGTACTTC. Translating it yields CASSLLYEQYF.

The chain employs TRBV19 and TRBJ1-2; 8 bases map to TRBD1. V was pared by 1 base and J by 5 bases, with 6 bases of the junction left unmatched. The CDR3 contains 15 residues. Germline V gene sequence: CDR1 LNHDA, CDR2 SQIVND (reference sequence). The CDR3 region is CASSIAGTGDYGYTF. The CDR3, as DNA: TGTGCCAGTAGTATAGCCGGGACAGGAGATTATGGCTACACCTTC.

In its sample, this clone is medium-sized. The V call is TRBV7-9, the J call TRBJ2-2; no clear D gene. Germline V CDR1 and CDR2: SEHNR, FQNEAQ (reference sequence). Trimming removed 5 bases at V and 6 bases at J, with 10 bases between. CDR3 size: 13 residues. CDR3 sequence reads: CASSVQSSGELFF. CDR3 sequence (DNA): TGTGCCAGCAGCGTACAGAGCTCCGGGGAGCTGTTTTTT.

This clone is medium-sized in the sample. Here the CDR3 DNA reads TGCGCCAGCAGCTTGTTTGTGAGGAGGGGCACAGATACGCAGTATTTT. Its translation is CASSLFVRRGTDTQYF. The chain is built from TRBV5-1 and TRBJ2-3; D may be TRBD2 (6 bases). The CDR3 spans 16 residues. V was shortened by 1 base and J by 1 base, with 13 bases between the two germline ends. CDR1 SGHRS and CDR2 YFSETQ come from the germline V gene.

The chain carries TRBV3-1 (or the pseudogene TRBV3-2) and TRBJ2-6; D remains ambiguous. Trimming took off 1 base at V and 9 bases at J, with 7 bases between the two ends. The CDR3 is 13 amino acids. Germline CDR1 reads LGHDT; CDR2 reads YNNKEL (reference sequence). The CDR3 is CASSQAASNVLTF. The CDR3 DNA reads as TGTGCCAGCAGCCAAGCGGCGAGCAACGTCCTGACTTTC.